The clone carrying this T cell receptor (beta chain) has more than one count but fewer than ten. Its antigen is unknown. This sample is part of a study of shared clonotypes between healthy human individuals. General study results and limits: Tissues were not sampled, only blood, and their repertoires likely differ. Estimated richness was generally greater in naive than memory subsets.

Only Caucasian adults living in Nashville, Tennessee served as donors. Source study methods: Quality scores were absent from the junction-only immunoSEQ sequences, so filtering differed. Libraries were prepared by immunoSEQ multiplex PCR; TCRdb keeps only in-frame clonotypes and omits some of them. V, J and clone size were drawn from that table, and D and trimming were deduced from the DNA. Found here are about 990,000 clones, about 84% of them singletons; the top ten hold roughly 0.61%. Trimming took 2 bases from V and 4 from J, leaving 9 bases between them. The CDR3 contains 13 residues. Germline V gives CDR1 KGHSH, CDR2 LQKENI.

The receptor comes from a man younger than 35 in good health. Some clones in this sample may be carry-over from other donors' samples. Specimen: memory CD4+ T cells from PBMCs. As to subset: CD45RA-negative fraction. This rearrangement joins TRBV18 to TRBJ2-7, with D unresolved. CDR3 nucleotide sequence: TGTGCCAGCTCACCAGTAGATCAGTACGAGCAGTACTTC. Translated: CASSPVDQYEQYF.